The 3 T cell receptor beta chains in this list originate from one sample, sequenced in a study of control samples from healthy donors and cancer patients (TCRdb year 2020). Libraries were constructed by the immunoSEQ multiplex PCR assay. Not all clones reach the TCRdb copy of this immuneACCESS table, which keeps in-frame sequences only. Checked studies attribute under half of the gap to unresolved V genes and leave the rest unexplained. Across this sample there are approximately 230,000 clones, with roughly four fifths seen only once. The ten largest clonotypes hold 10% to 15% of the sample. The specimen sequenced was PBMCs. The receptor set was obtained from a woman aged 60-70 years with lung cancer.

CDR3 protein: CASSRTGLSNQPQHF. CDR3 nucleotide sequence: TGTGCCAGCAGCCGGACAGGGTTGAGCAATCAGCCCCAGCATTTT. This chain connects TRBV28 to TRBJ1-5, with 8 bases lining up with TRBD1. The CDR3 length is 15 residues. Per the germline V gene, CDR1 is MDHEN and CDR2 is SYDVKM. The junction had 5 bases not matched to a gene; V was cut back by 6 bases and J by 1 base. Full variable domain (remainder filled in from reference TRBV28 and TRBJ1-5): DVKVTQSSRYLVKRTGEKVFLECVQDMDHENMFWYRQDPGLGLRLIYFSYDVKMKEKGDIPEGYSVSREKKERFSLILESASTNQTSMYLCASSRTGLSNQPQHFGDGTRLSIL.

The CDR3 DNA follows: TGCAGCGTTGAGGGCTACCTGATGGCAGATACGCAGTATTTT. Protein: CSVEGYLMADTQYF. The chain has TRBV29-1 and TRBJ2-3; D gene unclear. There are 14 residues in the CDR3. Between the trimmed V and J ends, which lost 3 bases and 4 bases, there was a span of 14 bases. Germline CDR1 reads SQVTM; CDR2 reads ANQGSEA.

This chain joins TRBV6-5 and TRBJ2-1; 10 bases align to TRBD1. The CDR3 loop spans 15 amino acids. Germline V gene lookup returns CDR1 MNHEY and CDR2 SVGAGI. With 6 bases clipped from V and 8 bases from J, the junction kept 10 bases outside the gene matches. The CDR3 DNA is TGTGCCAGCAGGATCCGGGACAGGGGCGCCCATGAGCAGTTCTTC. Amino acid sequence: CASRIRDRGAHEQFF.